A selection of T cell receptor beta chains follows, all from one sample in a study of T cells in Graves' hyperthyroidism and ophthalmopathy. TCRdb re-derived calls from the multiplex PCR reads in MiXCR, one entry per CDR3 protein. The sample contains hundreds of thousands of distinct CDR3 sequences, 22% of which appear only once. Input material: blood. The source is a woman in her 70s with Graves' ophthalmopathy. Each CDR3 is given with its conserved first and last residue. The D gene is left open where the match is weak. Not every row has a clone size; where given, it reads once, few, many or a size class.

j_gene: TRBJ2-5
v_gene: TRBV5-4
abundance: NA
d_gene: TRBD2
CDR3nt: TGTGCCATGCGGGGGGCGGTCGGGACCCAGTACTTC
CDR3aa: CAMRGAVGTQYF

j_gene: TRBJ1-5
v_gene: TRBV27
abundance: NA
d_gene: TRBD1
CDR3nt: TGTGCCAGCAGTACCTACAGGGGCCAGCCCCAGCATTTT
CDR3aa: CASSTYRGQPQHF

j_gene: TRBJ2-5
v_gene: TRBV20-1
abundance: many
d_gene: NA
CDR3nt: TGCAGTGCTATATGGGGTGGGGAGACCCAGTACTTC
CDR3aa: CSAIWGGETQYF

j_gene: TRBJ1-6
v_gene: TRBV7-2
abundance: NA
d_gene: TRBD1
CDR3nt: TGTGCCAGCAGCGTTGACAGGGCCCCTTATTCACCCCTCCACTTT
CDR3aa: CASSVDRAPYSPLHF

j_gene: TRBJ1-1
v_gene: TRBV11-3
abundance: NA
d_gene: NA
CDR3nt: TGTGCCAGCAGCTCCGTAGGACAGAACACTGAAGCTTTCTTT
CDR3aa: CASSSVGQNTEAFF

j_gene: TRBJ1-1
v_gene: TRBV6-5
abundance: many
d_gene: TRBD1
CDR3nt: TGTGCCAGCAGTTACACGACAGGGACGACGGAAGCTTTCTTT
CDR3aa: CASSYTTGTTEAFF

j_gene: TRBJ2-4
v_gene: TRBV2
abundance: few
d_gene: NA
CDR3nt: TGTGCCAGCAAGGGTGGGACTTCTAACATTCAGTACTTC
CDR3aa: CASKGGTSNIQYF

j_gene: TRBJ2-7
v_gene: TRBV11-2
abundance: many
d_gene: NA
CDR3nt: TGTGCCAGCAGTCCCCTTAAGGACGAGCAGTACTTC
CDR3aa: CASSPLKDEQYF

j_gene: TRBJ1-2
v_gene: TRBV30
abundance: few
d_gene: TRBD1
CDR3nt: TGTGCCTGGGATAGACAGGGACGGGGCTATGGCTACACCTTC
CDR3aa: CAWDRQGRGYGYTF

j_gene: TRBJ2-3
v_gene: TRBV12-3/TRBV12-4
abundance: NA
d_gene: TRBD2
CDR3nt: TGTGCCAGCAGTTCTAGCGGGAGGGGAGAAGATACGCAGTATTTT
CDR3aa: CASSSSGRGEDTQYF

j_gene: TRBJ2-7
v_gene: TRBV30
abundance: many
d_gene: TRBD1
CDR3nt: TGTGCCTGGAGTCCACAGGGGGACGAGCAGTACTTC
CDR3aa: CAWSPQGDEQYF

j_gene: TRBJ2-1
v_gene: TRBV6-1
abundance: NA
d_gene: NA
CDR3nt: TGTGCTACCCAAACGGAGGGCGATGAGCAGTTCTTC
CDR3aa: CATQTEGDEQFF

j_gene: TRBJ2-4
v_gene: TRBV7-8
abundance: NA
d_gene: NA
CDR3nt: TGTGCCAGCAGCTTATTACGGGAGTGGGCCAAAAACATTCAGTACTTC
CDR3aa: CASSLLREWAKNIQYF

j_gene: TRBJ1-4
v_gene: TRBV15
abundance: many
d_gene: NA
CDR3nt: TGTGCCACCAGCAGTTACGGGACGGGGGCCGGTGAAAAACTGTTTTTT
CDR3aa: CATSSYGTGAGEKLFF

j_gene: TRBJ2-7
v_gene: TRBV7-9
abundance: few
d_gene: NA
CDR3nt: TGTGCCAGCAGCAAAGGGGGGACTTTCTACGAGCAGTACTTC
CDR3aa: CASSKGGTFYEQYF

j_gene: TRBJ2-3
v_gene: TRBV20-1
abundance: few
d_gene: TRBD2
CDR3nt: TGCAGTGCCCCTGGACCCGGGACTAGCGGAAGCACAGATACGCAGTATTTT
CDR3aa: CSAPGPGTSGSTDTQYF

j_gene: TRBJ2-3
v_gene: TRBV20-1
abundance: NA
d_gene: TRBD1
CDR3nt: TGCAGTGCTAGACAGGGGGCAGCAGATACGCAGTATTTT
CDR3aa: CSARQGAADTQYF

j_gene: TRBJ1-4
v_gene: TRBV12-3/TRBV12-4
abundance: many
d_gene: NA
CDR3nt: TGTGCCAGCAGTTTAACGGGGGCAAGAGAAAAACTGTTTTTT
CDR3aa: CASSLTGAREKLFF

j_gene: TRBJ1-5
v_gene: TRBV11-3
abundance: few
d_gene: NA
CDR3nt: TGTGCCAGCAGCCCATCGGATACGCAGCATTTT
CDR3aa: CASSPSDTQHF

j_gene: TRBJ1-5
v_gene: TRBV2
abundance: NA
d_gene: NA
CDR3nt: TGTGCCAGCAGTCTGGTGGGTGGGAACAATCAGCCCCAGCATTTT
CDR3aa: CASSLVGGNNQPQHF

j_gene: TRBJ2-3
v_gene: TRBV12-3/TRBV12-4
abundance: many
d_gene: TRBD2
CDR3nt: TGTGCCAGCAATAGACTAGCGGGAGTGACAGATACGCAGTATTTT
CDR3aa: CASNRLAGVTDTQYF

j_gene: TRBJ2-6
v_gene: TRBV28
abundance: NA
d_gene: NA
CDR3nt: TGTGCCAGCAGTTTGGGGCGGGGTTTTGCCCTCTCTGGGGCCAACGTCCTGACTTTC
CDR3aa: CASSLGRGFALSGANVLTF

j_gene: TRBJ2-1
v_gene: TRBV5-4
abundance: NA
d_gene: NA
CDR3nt: TGTGCCAGCAGCACGAGCTCCTACAATGAGCAGTTCTTC
CDR3aa: CASSTSSYNEQFF

j_gene: TRBJ2-1
v_gene: TRBV28
abundance: many
d_gene: TRBD2
CDR3nt: TGTGCCAGCAGCCGCCCTAGCGGTTACAATGAGCAGTTCTTC
CDR3aa: CASSRPSGYNEQFF

j_gene: TRBJ2-7
v_gene: TRBV6-2/TRBV6-3
abundance: many
d_gene: TRBD2
CDR3nt: TGTGCCAGCAGTTATCGGCTAGCGGGAGGGGTTGCCTACGAGCAGTACTTC
CDR3aa: CASSYRLAGGVAYEQYF

j_gene: TRBJ2-7
v_gene: TRBV7-7
abundance: many
d_gene: NA
CDR3nt: TGTGCTAGCAGCTTACACGGATCCTACGAGCAGTACTTC
CDR3aa: CASSLHGSYEQYF

j_gene: TRBJ2-7
v_gene: TRBV29-1
abundance: few
d_gene: NA
CDR3nt: TGCAGCGTTGGACTTGCCTACGAGCAGTACTTC
CDR3aa: CSVGLAYEQYF

j_gene: TRBJ1-2
v_gene: TRBV18
abundance: NA
d_gene: NA
CDR3nt: TGTGCCAGCTCACCACCGGGTGACCCCTTTGGCTACACCTTC
CDR3aa: CASSPPGDPFGYTF

j_gene: TRBJ1-5
v_gene: TRBV2
abundance: many
d_gene: NA
CDR3nt: TGTGCCAGCCTCCTGCAGGGAAATCAGCCCCAGCATTTT
CDR3aa: CASLLQGNQPQHF

j_gene: TRBJ1-1
v_gene: TRBV4-1
abundance: NA
d_gene: NA
CDR3nt: TGCGCCAGCAGCCCTGGACTTGGACAGACCTTCGAAGCTTTCTTT
CDR3aa: CASSPGLGQTFEAFF

j_gene: TRBJ1-1
v_gene: TRBV5-1
abundance: NA
d_gene: NA
CDR3nt: TGCGCCAGCAGCCCGGACGGACGGACGAACACTGAAGCTTTCTTT
CDR3aa: CASSPDGRTNTEAFF

j_gene: TRBJ2-3
v_gene: TRBV7-3
abundance: NA
d_gene: TRBD1
CDR3nt: TGCGCCAGCAGCCAGAGCACAGGGGAAGATACGCAGTATTTT
CDR3aa: CASSQSTGEDTQYF

j_gene: TRBJ1-1
v_gene: TRBV19
abundance: many
d_gene: TRBD1
CDR3nt: TGTGCCAGTAGTATATTTGCGACAGGGAACAAGAACACTGAAGCTTTCTTT
CDR3aa: CASSIFATGNKNTEAFF

j_gene: TRBJ2-7
v_gene: TRBV25-1
abundance: few
d_gene: NA
CDR3nt: TGTGCCAGCAGTGAATATGTCGAGCAGTACTTC
CDR3aa: CASSEYVEQYF

j_gene: TRBJ1-2
v_gene: TRBV24-1
abundance: NA
d_gene: TRBD1
CDR3nt: TGTGCCACCAGTGGCCCGACGGACAGGAACTATGGTGGCTACACCTTC
CDR3aa: CATSGPTDRNYGGYTF